This T cell receptor (beta chain) emerged from a study of beta chain features in type 1 diabetes. Study-level findings and limits: Here, the possible influence of HLA type (on TCRB rearrangement) remained unresolved. VDJ junctions from patients with type 1 diabetes contained fewer insertions and more deletions.

What was sequenced were expressed TCRB transcripts, since all of the isolated RNA had been reverse transcribed. Libraries were prepared by immunoSEQ multiplex PCR; TCRdb keeps only in-frame clonotypes and omits some of them. The profile covers hundreds of thousands of clones, with 30% appearing a single time and 0.05% to 0.065% taken by the ten largest. CDR3 length: 15 residues. After removal of 5 bases from V and 4 bases from J, the junction contained 5 bases not matched to a gene. Germline assignment: CDR1 MDHEN and CDR2 SYDVKM. This clone was counted a few times. Antigen: not known. The chain uses TRBV28 and TRBJ2-7; 13 positions agree with TRBD2. The receptor was isolated from a young man in good health. Sequenced sample: naive CD4+ T cells from blood. CDR3 nucleotides: TGTGCCAGCAGTACTCTGACTAGCGGGAGGTACGAGCAGTACTTC. It translates to CASSTLTSGRYEQYF.